This record looks at one TCR beta chain sequence and its context. These data are taken from a study of blood T cell repertoires in COVID-19. At the level of the study: Sample material is recorded as cDNA or gDNA derived from T cells, B-cell-depleted T cells, or PBMCs.

This CDR3 comprises 14 residues. CDR1 and CDR2 (germline): MRHNA, SNTAGT. Unmatched junction bases numbered 9, after V lost 5 bases and J lost 8 bases. Original analysis: Amplification with reference gene primers provided the estimates of nucleated cell counts. Assay used: immunoSEQ multiplex PCR; TCRdb lists only in-frame clones, some missing. The V and J calls and clone size come from that table; D and trimming were worked out from the DNA. The sample holds 250,000 to 350,000 clones, about nine tenths seen once. The chain combines TRBV6-4 with TRBJ2-1; 7 bases align to TRBD1. Sample: peripheral blood. This sequence originates from a woman between 50 and 59 years old who had recovered from COVID-19. CDR3 nucleotides: TGTGCCAGCAGTCCAAGGGGGCAGATCCATGAGCAGTTCTTC. This sequence encodes CASSPRGQIHEQFF.